The T cell receptor beta chain under discussion was sequenced for a study of stem cell transplantation in POMP-related autoinflammatory disease. Regarding the study as a whole: Unique TRB V-J gene pairings were limited in number in patients with PRAID. Across all analyzed T-cell subsets, patients with PRAID tended toward reduced diversity and increased clonality.

V gave up 4 bases and J gave up 12 bases, with 10 bases separating them. The CDR3 consists of 11 residues. CDR1 MGHRA and CDR2 YSYEKL come from the germline V gene. Sequencing was performed with immunoSEQ multiplex PCR; in TCRdb, only in-frame clones are kept and a portion is missing. The sample has around 11,000 clones, 85% to 90% seen once. About this clone: Its cognate antigen is unknown.

PRAID featured prominent immunodeficiency. V usage is TRBV4-1 and J usage is TRBJ2-1; tentative D call: TRBD2 (5 bases). The sequence derives from a human donor with POMP-related autoinflammation and immune dysregulation (PRAID). The sequenced sample was CD8+ T cells from PBMCs, obtained before stem cell transplantation. CDR3 DNA: TGCGCCAGCAGCCCAGGCGAGGGGCAGTTCTTC. Residues: CASSPGEGQFF.